The subject of this entry is one T cell receptor (beta chain). The antigen is unknown. The data originate from a study of cytomegalovirus exposure and HLA in healthy donors. Study conclusions and caveats: In a later analysis, compared with equally common non-associated chains, HLA-associated beta chains were more expanded. Data from an earlier analysis indicated that most TCR beta V segments were productive either about 87% or about 30% of the time.

Both 60 Vbeta primers and 13 Jbeta primers went into the PCR. Using immunoSEQ multiplex PCR, the repertoire was profiled, and TCRdb retains in-frame clones only, with some absent. In the table there are 150,000 or so clones, 75% to 80% of which are singletons. The ends were cut back, 6 bases at V and 5 bases at J, with 13 bases in the middle. CDR1 SQVTM and CDR2 ANQGSEA come from the germline V gene. The CDR3 consists of 12 residues. This TCR was recovered from a woman in her forties or fifties in good health and CMV-seropositive. The sequenced sample was PBMCs. V usage is TRBV29-1 and J usage is TRBJ1-2, with D perhaps TRBD1 (5 bases). CDR3 sequence: CSVSGTDYGYTF. The CDR3, as DNA: TGCAGCGTGTCCGGGACTGATTATGGCTACACCTTC.